This TCR beta chain was recorded in a study of T cells in Graves' hyperthyroidism and ophthalmopathy. Study as a whole: Any treatment followed the collection of peripheral blood at initial diagnosis.

Amplified TCR beta CDR3 regions derived from RNA transcripts. HTBI primers drove first-round RT-PCR of the TCR CDR3. TCRdb passed the multiplex PCR reads through MiXCR, listing each CDR3 protein once. Of 250,000 to 300,000 distinct CDR3 sequences detected, approximately 17% appear once; the ten largest clones hold about 51%. Germline CDR1 is MNHNS and CDR2 is SASEGT. CDR3 length: 16 residues. V was pared by 7 bases and J by 0 bases, with 9 bases of the junction left unmatched. The cohort's ophthalmopathy patients, a group with duration under 3 months, had a Clinical Activity Score of at least 3 and a NOSPECS grade of at least 4. This clonotype was observed at least ten times.

Sequencing was performed on blood. The clonotype originates from a woman aged 55-70 years with Graves' ophthalmopathy. The chain uses TRBV6-1 and TRBJ1-2, with 9 bases aligning to TRBD1. The CDR3 loop reads CASTLVGQGTNYGYTF. The DNA for the CDR3 is TGTGCCAGCACCCTGGTTGGACAGGGGACTAACTATGGCTACACCTTC.